This section outlines one T cell receptor (beta chain) sequence together with its context. The record originates from a study of blood T cell repertoires in COVID-19. Study details: Collection of acute and convalescent COVID-19 samples took place in the United States, Italy and Spain. From T cells, B-cell-depleted T cells, or PBMCs came the material, which was cDNA or gDNA.

Seattle patients were enrolled while actively infected and followed longitudinally. CDR3 length equals 16 residues. Per the germline V gene, CDR1 is SGHTA and CDR2 is FQGNSA. V dropped 2 bases and J dropped 5 bases, with 19 bases sitting between them. In the original analysis: Reference gene primer amplification yielded estimated nucleated cell counts. Here immunoSEQ multiplex PCR was the method, and the copy in TCRdb shows in-frame clones only, minus some. Clone size and the V and J calls come from that table; the DNA yielded D and trimming. Found here are roughly 340,000 clones, 89% of them singletons; the top ten hold 3%.

The chain recombines TRBV7-2 with TRBJ2-7, with TRBD2 as a possible D gene (6 bases). The sequence derives from a woman in her 30s with COVID-19, enrolled during active disease. What was sequenced was peripheral blood. CDR3 coding DNA: TGTGCCAGCAGCTTATTATTGGGAGGCGGGGAACACGAGCAGTACTTC. Protein: CASSLLLGGGEHEQYF.